This is a list of T cell receptor beta chains from one sample in a study of CD8 T cells in Susac syndrome. TCRdb passed the immunoSEQ multiplex PCR reads through MiXCR, listing each CDR3 protein once. The sample shows 160,000 or so distinct CDR3 sequences, about 94% of them seen only once. Sequencing used CD8+ T cells from PBMCs. These receptors were obtained from a human donor with multiple sclerosis. The CDR3 runs from the conserved cysteine through the conserved F or W.

cdr3_length	v_call	j_call	cdr3_aa
15	TRBV9	TRBJ2-1	CASSAHQRENNEQFF
13	TRBV7-9	TRBJ2-7	CASSLEGSEILVF
14	TRBV28	TRBJ2-6	CASSPKSGANVLTF
11	TRBV2	TRBJ1-5	CASSVNQPQHF
14	TRBV13	TRBJ2-7	CASSRFRGGYEQYF
12	TRBV2	TRBJ2-7	CASGQGPHEQYF
12	TRBV20-1	TRBJ2-2	CSATGDTGELFF
14	TRBV13	TRBJ2-1	CASSFGTGPNEQFF
13	TRBV25-1	TRBJ2-7	CASMGQGAYEQYF
15	TRBV9	TRBJ2-2	CASSENWGNTGELFF
17	TRBV28	TRBJ1-1	CASTFSGLGRPNTEAFF
15	TRBV6-4	TRBJ2-5	CASSASGGNQETQYF
13	TRBV30	TRBJ1-2	CAWRADRDQGYTF
15	TRBV4-1	TRBJ1-6	CASSQAAQTNSPLHF
14	TRBV4-1	TRBJ2-7	CASSQGGRSWQQYF
13	TRBV30	TRBJ2-7	CAWSVSTSYEQYF
14	TRBV12-3/TRBV12-4	TRBJ2-5	CASTHRDRQETQYF
12	TRBV25-1	TRBJ1-5	CASSSLGGPQHF
15	TRBV2	TRBJ2-7	CASKGPGRSSYEQYF
14	TRBV12-3/TRBV12-4	TRBJ1-5	CASSPTDSNQPQHF
15	TRBV18	TRBJ2-1	CASSGYRGSYNEQFF
11	TRBV28	TRBJ1-5	CASSSTGPQHF
14	TRBV7-9	TRBJ2-1	CASSFPLGGGEQFF
16	TRBV13	TRBJ1-1	CASSPATTRRGTEAFF
15	TRBV25-1	TRBJ1-6	CASSAPGQGYSPLHF
13	TRBV9	TRBJ1-1	CASGPGQSTEAFF
13	TRBV9	TRBJ2-7	CASSSGHKGEQYF
13	TRBV24-1	TRBJ2-3	CATSRQGTDTQYF
14	TRBV9	TRBJ2-7	CASSVGGGDFEQYF
15	TRBV29-1	TRBJ2-1	CSAGGGTQYNEWQFF
14	TRBV7-9	TRBJ1-1	CASSPAGTTSEAFF
16	TRBV7-8	TRBJ1-1	CASSLGFSDANTEAFF
17	TRBV24-1	TRBJ2-2	CATSDSRQGARIGELFF
13	TRBV13	TRBJ1-2	CASSRQGRGGYTF
12	TRBV6-2/TRBV6-3	TRBJ2-7	CASTPGGNEQYF
15	TRBV13	TRBJ2-3	CASSLAGGVEDTQYF
13	TRBV20-1	TRBJ1-2	CSADRPGGYGYTF
15	TRBV30	TRBJ1-5	CAWSGISGSNQPQHF
13	TRBV7-2	TRBJ1-2	CASSSQGAHGYTF
15	TRBV27	TRBJ1-6	CASSLFPGAGSALHF
13	TRBV4-2	TRBJ2-1	CASRHRDYNEQFF
15	TRBV7-9	TRBJ1-1	CASSPREGRYTEAFF
16	TRBV7-9	TRBJ2-7	CASSLAPGLRHYEQYF
14	TRBV7-9	TRBJ1-1	CASSWGDRMAEAFF
15	TRBV25-1	TRBJ2-2	CASSAGQGFTGELFF
14	TRBV28	TRBJ1-5	CASSRVAGNQPQHF
16	TRBV6-1	TRBJ1-6	CASHPYSRRDNSPLHF
14	TRBV5-8	TRBJ1-4	CASSQGAKAEKLFF
12	TRBV29-1	TRBJ2-2	CSVVENTGELFF
13	TRBV27	TRBJ1-2	CASSSNRGWGYTF
14	TRBV6-2/TRBV6-3	TRBJ2-5	CASSQEPIQETQYF
15	TRBV5-1	TRBJ2-3	CASRRARIYTDTQYF
14	TRBV20-1	TRBJ1-3	CSARDLLDGNTIYF
13	TRBV4-1	TRBJ1-1	CASSHKGNTEAFF
13	TRBV14	TRBJ1-1	CASSQDLRDPASF
16	TRBV20-1	TRBJ2-1	CSARDHKRGGLIEQFF
14	TRBV4-3	TRBJ1-1	CASSQTDVNTEAFF
14	TRBV3-1	TRBJ1-4	CASSPGTGNEKLFF
14	TRBV9	TRBJ1-1	CASSVQGWDTEAFF